Listed here are 14 T cell receptor beta chains from one sample, sequenced in a study of blood T cell repertoires in COVID-19. The method was immunoSEQ multiplex PCR; TCRdb's version includes in-frame clones alone and lacks a portion of them. This table has tens of thousands of clones, 85% to 90% appearing once. The source material was peripheral blood. The receptors were sampled from a woman aged 55-69 years with active COVID-19.

CDR3 nucleotides: TGTGCCAGCAGTCTTGGGAGTCGCTATGGCTACACCTTC. Residues: CASSLGSRYGYTF. The chain combines TRBV2 with TRBJ1-2; the D is unclear. This CDR3 contains 13 residues. Deletions cut 5 bases from V and 4 bases from J, with 11 bases between. In germline, CDR1 is SNHLY, CDR2 FYNNEI.

The chain has TRBV2 and TRBJ1-1; D is unclear. CDR3 size: 13 residues. Trimming shortened V by 5 bases and J by 1 base, and 8 bases separated the two germline ends. CDR1 and CDR2 (germline): SNHLY, FYNNEI. CDR3 amino acids: CASSRSENTEAFF. CDR3 DNA sequence: TGTGCCAGCAGTAGAAGCGAGAACACTGAAGCTTTCTTT.

The rearrangement links TRBV7-9 to TRBJ2-3; a weak D match, TRBD1 (5 bases). Trimming took off 7 bases at V and 5 bases at J, with 19 bases between the two ends. The CDR3 totals 15 residues. Germline lookup yields CDR1 SEHNR and CDR2 FQNEAQ (reference sequence). CDR3 loop: CASTDIAATGDTQYF. Here the CDR3 DNA reads TGTGCCAGCACTGACATTGCGGCAACAGGAGATACGCAGTATTTT. Using reference TRBV7-9 and TRBJ2-3 for the parts outside the CDR3, the full variable domain is DTGVSQNPRHKITKRGQNVTFRCDPISEHNRLYWYRQTLGQGPEFLTYFQNEAQLEKSRLLSDRFSAERPKGSFSTLEIQRTEQGDSAMYLCASTDIAATGDTQYFGPGTRLTVL.

The chain carries TRBV2 and TRBJ1-5, with D perhaps TRBD1 (6 bases). Trimming pared 6 bases from V and 4 bases from J, leaving 10 bases between. CDR1 and CDR2 (germline): SNHLY, FYNNEI. The CDR3 consists of 13 residues. The CDR3 nucleotides are TGTGCCAGCAGGGCTACAGGGAATCAGCCCCAGCATTTT. Protein sequence: CASRATGNQPQHF. The entire variable domain, with the rest obtained from reference TRBV2 and TRBJ1-5, is as follows: EPEVTQTPSHQVTQMGQEVILRCVPISNHLYFYWYRQILGQKVEFLVSFYNNEISEKSEIFDDQFSVERPDGSNFTLKIRSTKLEDSAMYFCASRATGNQPQHFGDGTRLSIL.

The chain links TRBV3-1 (or the pseudogene TRBV3-2) to TRBJ2-1; 9 bases match TRBD1. Germline trimming cut 5 bases from V and 4 bases from J; bases unmatched to any gene: 6. Germline CDR1 reads LGHDT; CDR2 reads YNNKEL (reference sequence). This CDR3 has 15 amino acids. CDR3 loop: CASSSGQGKYNEQFF. CDR3 DNA sequence: TGTGCCAGCAGCTCCGGACAGGGGAAATACAATGAGCAGTTCTTC.

The gene calls are TRBV18 and TRBJ1-1, with TRBD1 identical over 9 bases. After removal of 1 base from V and 6 bases from J, the junction contained 0 bases not matched to a gene. Germline CDR1 reads KGHSH; CDR2 reads LQKENI. CDR3 size: 13 residues. CDR3 DNA sequence: TGTGCCAGCTCACCACGACAGGGGGCTGAAGCTTTCTTT. This codes for CASSPRQGAEAFF.

The genes are TRBV6-2 or TRBV6-3 and TRBJ2-5; 8 bases align to TRBD1. The V segment lost 0 bases and the J segment 4 bases; nucleotides outside the gene matches: 4. Germline values: CDR1 MNHEY, CDR2 SVGEGT. CDR3 length equals 15 residues. The chain's CDR3 is CASSYSGQGAETQYF. The CDR3 DNA reads TGTGCCAGCAGTTACTCGGGGCAGGGGGCAGAGACCCAGTACTTC.

This chain connects TRBV3-1 (or the pseudogene TRBV3-2) to TRBJ2-3; 8 nucleotides line up with TRBD2. The CDR3 sequence is 15 residues long. J lost 1 base, V lost 2 bases, and 2 bases had no gene match. From germline, CDR1 is LGHDT and CDR2 YNNKEL (reference sequence). CDR3: CASSQYGGGTDTQYF. DNA for the CDR3: TGTGCCAGCAGCCAATACGGGGGGGGCACAGATACGCAGTATTTT.

The chain has TRBV7-8 and TRBJ1-6; D not resolved. This CDR3 is 18 amino acids long. Trimming stripped 1 base from V and 4 bases from J, with 17 bases between. Germline V gives CDR1 SGHVS, CDR2 FQNEAQ. The CDR3 nucleotides are TGTGCCAGCAGCTTAGATGGCCAGGCGAAGAGATATAATTCACCCCTCCACTTT. Its translation is CASSLDGQAKRYNSPLHF.

V gene TRBV2 combines with J gene TRBJ2-7; D perhaps matches TRBD1 (5 bases). CDR1 and CDR2 (germline): SNHLY, FYNNEI. The CDR3 is 13 residues long. Trimming shortened V by 6 bases and J by 3 bases, and 12 bases separated the two germline ends. The CDR3 region has the DNA TGTGCCAGCAGAAAGGTAGGGGTCTACGAGCAGTACTTC. As protein: CASRKVGVYEQYF.

V usage is TRBV28 and J usage is TRBJ2-1; possible D gene TRBD2, 6 bases. The CDR3 runs to 13 residues. In germline, CDR1 is MDHEN, CDR2 SYDVKM. Trimming removed 3 bases from V and 6 bases from J, with 9 bases in between. The CDR3 is CASSLAGTNEQFF. As DNA, the CDR3 is TGTGCCAGCAGTTTGGCGGGAACCAATGAGCAGTTCTTC.

The chain couples TRBV7-2 to TRBJ2-1, with D hard to call. The ends were cut back, 4 bases at V and 2 bases at J, with 9 bases in the middle. This CDR3 is built from 14 residues. In germline, CDR1 is SGHTA, CDR2 FQGNSA. The CDR3 sequence: CASSYSTTYNEQFF. The DNA for the CDR3 is TGTGCCAGCAGCTATAGTACGACCTACAATGAGCAGTTCTTC.

The rearrangement joins TRBV25-1 to TRBJ2-7; TRBD1 matches at 8 bases. The trim removed 4 bases at V and 3 bases at J, leaving 8 bases unmatched. This CDR3 spans 15 amino acids. From germline, CDR1 is MGHDK and CDR2 SYGVNS. The CDR3, as DNA: TGTGCCAGCAGTGTTCCCATCGGACAGGGCTACGAGCAGTACTTC. Translation gives CASSVPIGQGYEQYF.

The chain recombines TRBV7-9 with TRBJ1-2; 9 bases are shared with TRBD1. The V gene's germline CDR1 is SEHNR and CDR2 FQNEAQ (reference sequence). CDR3 length: 13 amino acids. After removal of 3 bases from V and 7 bases from J, the junction contained 3 bases not matched to a gene. CDR3 in amino acids: CASSLAGQGGYTF. In nucleotides, the CDR3 is TGTGCCAGCAGCTTGGCGGGACAGGGTGGCTACACCTTC.